The 8 T cell receptor beta chains below all came from one sample that was sequenced in a study of cytomegalovirus exposure and HLA in healthy donors. Amplification used 60 Vbeta primers and 13 Jbeta primers. Sequenced by immunoSEQ multiplex PCR; TCRdb stores in-frame clones only, minus some. The repertoire holds approximately 170,000 clones, approximately 62% seen once, with approximately 1.3% in the top ten. Sequenced: PBMCs. The receptors stem from a man between 50 and 59 years old in good health and CMV-seronegative.

This clone was seen a handful of times. The chain couples TRBV27 to TRBJ1-1; no reliable D call. In germline, CDR1 is MNHEY, CDR2 SMNVEV (reference sequence). The CDR3 covers 16 residues. V was trimmed by 2 bases and J by 4 bases, leaving 17 bases between them. CDR3 DNA sequence: TGTGCCAGCAGTTTAAAGTATGAGGCCGGGTCCACTGAAGCTTTCTTT. It codes for CASSLKYEAGSTEAFF.

As to this clone: In the same sample, other DNA sequences code for this CDR3. The genes are TRBV5-1 and TRBJ1-1; no clear D gene. The V gene lost 0 bases and the J gene lost 1 base, with 7 bases spanning the gap. Germline assignment: CDR1 SGHRS and CDR2 YFSETQ. This CDR3 has 14 amino acids. Here the CDR3 DNA reads TGCGCCAGCAGCTTGGTTGCAGGGAACACTGAAGCTTTCTTT. It specifies CASSLVAGNTEAFF.

This chain uses TRBV6-1 with TRBJ2-3, with 8 bases that match TRBD1. The CDR3 runs 16 residues. V lost 2 bases to trimming and J lost 4 bases; unmatched junction nucleotides: 8. Germline CDR1 reads MNHNS; CDR2 reads SASEGT. Written as DNA, the CDR3 is TGTGCCAGCAGTGAAAATCCCAGGGGGCGGGCAGATACGCAGTATTTT. Translated: CASSENPRGRADTQYF.

The chain employs TRBV11-2 and TRBJ1-6; 8 nucleotides line up with TRBD1. The CDR3 is 15 amino acids. The germline V gene has CDR1 SGHAT and CDR2 FQNNGV. V shed 3 bases, J shed 10 bases, and the junction held 8 bases outside the gene matches. The CDR3 protein is CASSFGQGRYSPLHF. The CDR3 DNA is TGTGCCAGCAGCTTTGGACAGGGAAGGTACTCACCCCTCCACTTT.

Only one count was recorded for this clone. The J gene is TRBJ1-5, the V gene TRBV18, with a tentative D call TRBD1 (6 bases). The V end was cut by 6 bases, the J end by 3 bases, with 18 bases between. The CDR3 is 16 residues long. Looked up from germline, CDR1 is KGHSH and CDR2 is LQKENI. The CDR3 sequence is CASSSMGQGTNQPQHF. The CDR3 region has the DNA TGTGCCAGCTCTTCAATGGGCCAGGGGACCAATCAGCCCCAGCATTTT.

The chain carries TRBV2 and TRBJ1-3; D remains ambiguous. Trimming removed 3 bases at V and 4 bases at J, with 13 bases between. Per germline, CDR1 SNHLY and CDR2 FYNNEI. This CDR3 region has 15 residues. In nucleotides, the CDR3 is TGTGCCAGCAGTGATCTGGAAGGAGCCGGAAACACCATATATTTT. Its protein product is CASSDLEGAGNTIYF.

V and J are TRBV9 and TRBJ1-3; maybe TRBD1 (5 bases). V lost 0 bases, J lost 0 bases, and 10 bases lay in between. The CDR3 consists of 16 residues. Germline assignment: CDR1 SGDLS and CDR2 YYNGEE. The CDR3 region is CASSVGADSSGNTIYF. The CDR3 region has the DNA TGTGCCAGCAGCGTAGGAGCCGACAGCTCTGGAAACACCATATATTTT.

The V and J genes are TRBV18 and TRBJ2-7, with 8 positions matching TRBD1. The germline V gene has CDR1 KGHSH and CDR2 LQKENI. The CDR3 is 14 amino acids. V shed 4 bases and J 2 bases; nucleotides not matched to a gene: 4. The CDR3 reads CASSRGQAPYEQYF. The CDR3 DNA sequence: TGTGCCAGCTCACGGGGACAGGCCCCCTACGAGCAGTACTTC.